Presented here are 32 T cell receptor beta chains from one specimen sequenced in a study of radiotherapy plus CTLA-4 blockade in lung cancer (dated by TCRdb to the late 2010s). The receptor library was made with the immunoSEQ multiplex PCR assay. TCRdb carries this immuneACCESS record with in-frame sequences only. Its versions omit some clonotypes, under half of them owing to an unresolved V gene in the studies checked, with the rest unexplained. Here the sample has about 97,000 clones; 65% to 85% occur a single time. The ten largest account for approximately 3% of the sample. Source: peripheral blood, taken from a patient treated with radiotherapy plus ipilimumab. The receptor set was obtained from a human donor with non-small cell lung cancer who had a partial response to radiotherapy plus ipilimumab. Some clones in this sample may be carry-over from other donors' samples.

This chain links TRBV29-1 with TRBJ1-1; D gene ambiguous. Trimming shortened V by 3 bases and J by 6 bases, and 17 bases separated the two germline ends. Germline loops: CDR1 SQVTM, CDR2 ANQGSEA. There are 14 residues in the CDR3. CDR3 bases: TGCAGCGTTGACTCCATTGTACCCCGCGCTGAAGCTTTCTTT. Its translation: CSVDSIVPRAEAFF. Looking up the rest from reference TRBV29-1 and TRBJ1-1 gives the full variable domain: SAVISQKPSRDICQRGTSLTIQCQVDSQVTMMFWYRQQPGQSLTLIATANQGSEATYESGFVIDKFPISRPNLTFSTLTVSNMSPEDSSIYLCSVDSIVPRAEAFFGQGTRLTVV.

The CDR3 nucleotides read TGCGCCAGCAGCTTGGGTCAGGGCTCCTACGAGCAGTACTTC. Amino acid sequence: CASSLGQGSYEQYF. This chain links TRBV5-1 with TRBJ2-7; tentatively, D is TRBD1 (5 bases). The CDR3 covers 14 residues. Germline lookup yields CDR1 SGHRS and CDR2 YFSETQ. The ends were cut back, 0 bases at V and 0 bases at J, with 7 bases in the middle. The full variable domain, its missing parts supplied by reference TRBV5-1 and TRBJ2-7, is KAGVTQTPRYLIKTRGQQVTLSCSPISGHRSVSWYQQTPGQGLQFLFEYFSETQRNKGNFPGRFSGRQFSNSRSEMNVSTLELGDSALYLCASSLGQGSYEQYFGPGTRLTVT.

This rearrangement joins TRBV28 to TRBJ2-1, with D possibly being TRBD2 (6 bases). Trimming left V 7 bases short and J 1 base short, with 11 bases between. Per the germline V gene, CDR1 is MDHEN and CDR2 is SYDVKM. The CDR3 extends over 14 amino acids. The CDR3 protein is CASNPGGSYNEQFF. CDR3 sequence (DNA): TGTGCCAGCAACCCCGGGGGATCCTACAATGAGCAGTTCTTC.

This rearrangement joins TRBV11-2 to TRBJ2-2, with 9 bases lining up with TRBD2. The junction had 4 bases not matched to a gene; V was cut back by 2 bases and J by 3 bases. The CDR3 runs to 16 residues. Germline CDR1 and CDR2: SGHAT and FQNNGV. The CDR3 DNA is TGTGCCAGCAGCTTACTAGCGGGACGGGACACCGGGGAGCTGTTTTTT. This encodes CASSLLAGRDTGELFF. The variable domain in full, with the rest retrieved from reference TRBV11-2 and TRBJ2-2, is EAGVAQSPRYKIIEKRQSVAFWCNPISGHATLYWYQQILGQGPKLLIQFQNNGVVDDSQLPKDRFSAERLKGVDSTLKIQPAKLEDSAVYLCASSLLAGRDTGELFFGEGSRLTVL.

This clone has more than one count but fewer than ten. The CDR3 DNA reads as TGTGCCAGCCGACCCCAGGGGTTGTACTATGGCTACACCTTC. Translating gives CASRPQGLYYGYTF. This sequence joins TRBV2 and TRBJ1-2, with D possibly matching TRBD1 (6 bases). Between the trimmed V and J ends, which lost 8 bases and 3 bases, there was a span of 16 bases. The germline V gene encodes CDR1 SNHLY and CDR2 FYNNEI. This CDR3 is built from 14 residues.

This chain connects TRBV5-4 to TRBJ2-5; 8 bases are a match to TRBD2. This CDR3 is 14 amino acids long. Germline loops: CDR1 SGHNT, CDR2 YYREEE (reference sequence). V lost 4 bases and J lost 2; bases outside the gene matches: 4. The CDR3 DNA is TGTGCCAGCAGCCCGACTAGCGATCAAGAGACCCAGTACTTC. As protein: CASSPTSDQETQYF.

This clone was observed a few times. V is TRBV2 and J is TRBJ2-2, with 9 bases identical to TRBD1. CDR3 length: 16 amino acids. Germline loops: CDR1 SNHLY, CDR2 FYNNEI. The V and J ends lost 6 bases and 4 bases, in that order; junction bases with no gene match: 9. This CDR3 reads CASSVTGTGSTGELFF. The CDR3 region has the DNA TGTGCCAGCAGCGTTACCGGGACAGGGAGCACCGGGGAGCTGTTTTTT.

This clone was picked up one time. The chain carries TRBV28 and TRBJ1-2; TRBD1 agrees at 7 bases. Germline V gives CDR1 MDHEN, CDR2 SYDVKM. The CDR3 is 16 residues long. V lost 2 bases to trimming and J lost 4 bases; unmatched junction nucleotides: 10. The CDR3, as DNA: TGTGCCAGCAGTTTAAATTCGGGACAGCCAATCTATGGCTACACCTTC. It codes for CASSLNSGQPIYGYTF.

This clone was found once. The CDR3 loop is CASSLLQGNGYTF. DNA for the CDR3: TGTGCCAGCAGCTTACTGCAGGGGAATGGCTACACCTTC. This sequence joins TRBV11-2 and TRBJ1-2, with D maybe TRBD1 (6 bases). The CDR3 has 13 amino acids. V was cut by 2 bases and J by 6 bases, with 10 bases left in between. From germline, CDR1 is SGHAT and CDR2 FQNNGV.

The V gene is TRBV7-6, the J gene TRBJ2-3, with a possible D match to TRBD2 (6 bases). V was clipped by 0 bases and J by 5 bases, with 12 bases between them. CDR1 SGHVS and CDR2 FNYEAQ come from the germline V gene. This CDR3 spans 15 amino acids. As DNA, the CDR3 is TGTGCCAGCAGCTTAGCGGGAGGAGTTGGAGATACGCAGTATTTT. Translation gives CASSLAGGVGDTQYF.

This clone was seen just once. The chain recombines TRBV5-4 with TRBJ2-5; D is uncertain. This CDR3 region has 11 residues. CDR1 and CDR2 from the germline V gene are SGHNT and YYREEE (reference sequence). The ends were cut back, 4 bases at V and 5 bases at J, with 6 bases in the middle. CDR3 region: CASSQLETQYF. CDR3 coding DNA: TGTGCCAGCAGCCAACTTGAGACCCAGTACTTC.

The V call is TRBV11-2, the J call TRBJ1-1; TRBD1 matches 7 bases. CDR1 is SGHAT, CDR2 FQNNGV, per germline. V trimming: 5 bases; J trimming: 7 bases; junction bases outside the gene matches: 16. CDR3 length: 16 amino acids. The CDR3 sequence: CASSTLSGTATDEAFF. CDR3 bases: TGTGCCAGCAGCACCCTATCCGGGACAGCCACCGATGAAGCTTTCTTT.

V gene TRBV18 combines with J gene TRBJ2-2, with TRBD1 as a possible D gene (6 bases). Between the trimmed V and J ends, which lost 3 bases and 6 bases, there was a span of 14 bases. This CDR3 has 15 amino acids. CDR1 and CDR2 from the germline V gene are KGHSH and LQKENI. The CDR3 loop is CASSPQGSGAGELFF. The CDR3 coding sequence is TGTGCCAGCTCACCCCAGGGGTCTGGGGCCGGGGAGCTGTTTTTT.

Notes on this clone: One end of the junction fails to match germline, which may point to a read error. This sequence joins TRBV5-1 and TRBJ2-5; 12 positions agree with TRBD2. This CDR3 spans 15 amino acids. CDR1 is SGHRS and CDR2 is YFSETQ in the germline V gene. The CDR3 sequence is CASTLTSGSVETQYF. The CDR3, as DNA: TGCGCCAGCACCTTGACTAGCGGGAGTGTAGAGACCCAGTACTTC.

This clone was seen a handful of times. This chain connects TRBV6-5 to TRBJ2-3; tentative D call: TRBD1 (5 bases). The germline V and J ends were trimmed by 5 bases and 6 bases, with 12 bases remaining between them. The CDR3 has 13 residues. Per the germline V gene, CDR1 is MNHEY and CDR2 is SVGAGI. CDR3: CASSLGRGDTQYF. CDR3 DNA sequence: TGTGCCAGCAGTCTGGGGCGTGGCGATACGCAGTATTTT.

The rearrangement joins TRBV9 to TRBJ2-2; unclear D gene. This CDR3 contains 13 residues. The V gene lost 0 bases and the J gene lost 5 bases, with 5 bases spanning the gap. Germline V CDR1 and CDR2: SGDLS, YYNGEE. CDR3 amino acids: CASSVAQTGELFF. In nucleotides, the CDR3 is TGTGCCAGCAGCGTAGCCCAGACCGGGGAGCTGTTTTTT.

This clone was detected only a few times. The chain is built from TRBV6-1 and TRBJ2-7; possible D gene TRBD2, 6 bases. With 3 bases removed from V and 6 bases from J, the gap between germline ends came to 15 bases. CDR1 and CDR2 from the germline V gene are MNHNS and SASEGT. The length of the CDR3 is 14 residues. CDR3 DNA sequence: TGTGCCAGCAGTGAGATACGGGAGAAAATCGAGCAGTACTTC. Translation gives CASSEIREKIEQYF.

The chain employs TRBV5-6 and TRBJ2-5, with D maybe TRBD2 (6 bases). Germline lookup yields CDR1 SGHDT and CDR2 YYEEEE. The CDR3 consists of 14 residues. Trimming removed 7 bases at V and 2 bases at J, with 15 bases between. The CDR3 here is CASSGEDSQETQYF. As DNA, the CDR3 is TGTGCCAGCTCGGGGGAGGACTCGCAAGAGACCCAGTACTTC.

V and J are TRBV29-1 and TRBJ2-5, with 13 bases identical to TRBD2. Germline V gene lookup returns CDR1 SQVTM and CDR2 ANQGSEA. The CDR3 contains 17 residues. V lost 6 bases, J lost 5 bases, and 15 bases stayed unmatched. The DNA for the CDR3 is TGCAGCGTCGTCCAACTAGCGGGAGGGCCTATGGGGGAGACCCAGTACTTC. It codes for CSVVQLAGGPMGETQYF. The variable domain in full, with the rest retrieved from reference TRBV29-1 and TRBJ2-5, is SAVISQKPSRDICQRGTSLTIQCQVDSQVTMMFWYRQQPGQSLTLIATANQGSEATYESGFVIDKFPISRPNLTFSTLTVSNMSPEDSSIYLCSVVQLAGGPMGETQYFGPGTRLLVL.

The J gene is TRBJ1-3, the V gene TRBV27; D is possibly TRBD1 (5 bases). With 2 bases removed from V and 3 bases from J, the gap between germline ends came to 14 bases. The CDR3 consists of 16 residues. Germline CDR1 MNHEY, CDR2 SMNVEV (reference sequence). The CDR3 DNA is TGTGCCAGCAGTTTAAACGGACAAGAGATTGGAAACACCATATATTTT. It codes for CASSLNGQEIGNTIYF.

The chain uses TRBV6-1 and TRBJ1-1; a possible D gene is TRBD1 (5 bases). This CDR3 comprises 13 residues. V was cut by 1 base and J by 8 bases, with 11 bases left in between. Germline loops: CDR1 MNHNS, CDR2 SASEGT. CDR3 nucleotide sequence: TGTGCCAGCAGTGAAGTTTCCCCAGGGGAAGCTTTCTTT. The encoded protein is CASSEVSPGEAFF.

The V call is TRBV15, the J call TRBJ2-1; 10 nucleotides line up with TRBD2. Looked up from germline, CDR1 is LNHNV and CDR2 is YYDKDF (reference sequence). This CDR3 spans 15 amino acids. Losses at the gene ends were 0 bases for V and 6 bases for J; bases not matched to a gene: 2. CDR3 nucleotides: TGTGCCACCAGCAGAGACCCTAGCGGGAGCAATGAGCAGTTCTTC. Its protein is CATSRDPSGSNEQFF.

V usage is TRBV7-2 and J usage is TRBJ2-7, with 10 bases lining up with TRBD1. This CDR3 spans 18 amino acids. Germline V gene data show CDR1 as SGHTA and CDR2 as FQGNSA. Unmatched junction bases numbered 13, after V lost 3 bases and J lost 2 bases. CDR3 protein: CASSFGDRGPRGTYEQYF. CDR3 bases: TGTGCCAGCAGCTTTGGGGACAGGGGCCCTAGAGGAACCTACGAGCAGTACTTC.

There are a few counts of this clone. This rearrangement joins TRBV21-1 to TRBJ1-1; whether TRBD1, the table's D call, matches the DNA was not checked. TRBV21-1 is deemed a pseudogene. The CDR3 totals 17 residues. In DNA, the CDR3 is TGTGCCAGCAGCAAAGGGGTGACAGGGATCGGCAACACTGAAGCTTTCTTT. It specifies CASSKGVTGIGNTEAFF.

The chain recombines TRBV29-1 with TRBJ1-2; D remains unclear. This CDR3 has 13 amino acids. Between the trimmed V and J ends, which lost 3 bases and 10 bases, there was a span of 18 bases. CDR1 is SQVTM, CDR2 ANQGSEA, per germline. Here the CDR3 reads CSVESLAGRHYTF. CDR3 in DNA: TGCAGCGTTGAGAGCTTGGCAGGCAGACACTACACCTTC.

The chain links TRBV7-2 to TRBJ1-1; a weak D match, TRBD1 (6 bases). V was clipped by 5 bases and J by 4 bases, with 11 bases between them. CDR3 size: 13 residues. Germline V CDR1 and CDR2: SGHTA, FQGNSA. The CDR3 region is CASSQGRVTEAFF. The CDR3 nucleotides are TGTGCCAGCAGCCAGGGGAGGGTCACTGAAGCTTTCTTT.

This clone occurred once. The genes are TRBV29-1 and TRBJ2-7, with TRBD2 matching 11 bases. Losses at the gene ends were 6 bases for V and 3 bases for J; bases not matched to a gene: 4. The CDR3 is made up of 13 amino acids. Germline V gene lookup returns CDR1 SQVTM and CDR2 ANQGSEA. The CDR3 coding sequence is TGCAGCGTGTCTGGACTAGCGGGCTACGAGCAGTACTTC. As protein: CSVSGLAGYEQYF.

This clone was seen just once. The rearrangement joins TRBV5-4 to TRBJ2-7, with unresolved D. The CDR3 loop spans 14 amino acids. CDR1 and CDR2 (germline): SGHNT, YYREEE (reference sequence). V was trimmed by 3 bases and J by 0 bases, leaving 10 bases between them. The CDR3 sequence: CASSSPGSSYEQYF. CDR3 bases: TGTGCCAGCAGCTCCCCAGGAAGCTCCTACGAGCAGTACTTC.

The CDR3 DNA is TGTGCCACCAGCACCACTTTCCGGGACAGGATTATTTTCTTT. Translating gives CATSTTFRDRIIFF. The rearrangement uses TRBV15 and TRBJ1-1, with 8 bases lining up with TRBD1. V lost 4 bases to trimming and J lost 13 bases; unmatched junction nucleotides: 14. The CDR3 has 14 residues. Germline values: CDR1 LNHNV, CDR2 YYDKDF (reference sequence).

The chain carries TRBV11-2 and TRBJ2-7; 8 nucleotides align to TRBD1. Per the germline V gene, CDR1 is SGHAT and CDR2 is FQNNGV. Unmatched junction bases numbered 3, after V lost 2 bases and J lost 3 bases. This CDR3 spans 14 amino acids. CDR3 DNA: TGTGCCAGCAGCTTACAGACAGGGGACTACGAGCAGTACTTC. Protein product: CASSLQTGDYEQYF.

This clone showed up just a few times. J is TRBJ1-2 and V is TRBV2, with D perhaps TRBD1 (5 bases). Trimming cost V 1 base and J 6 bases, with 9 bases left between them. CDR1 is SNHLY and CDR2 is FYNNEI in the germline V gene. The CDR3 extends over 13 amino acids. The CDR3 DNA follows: TGTGCCAGCAGTGAAGGTTTGGGGCATGGCTACACCTTC. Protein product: CASSEGLGHGYTF.

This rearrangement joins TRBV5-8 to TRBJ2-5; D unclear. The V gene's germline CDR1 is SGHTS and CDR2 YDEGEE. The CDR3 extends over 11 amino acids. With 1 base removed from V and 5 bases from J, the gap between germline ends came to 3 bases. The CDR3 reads CASSLYETQYF. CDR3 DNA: TGTGCCAGCAGCTTGTATGAGACCCAGTACTTC.